The entry below describes one TCR beta chain. Antigen unknown. Uncontrolled infections, other autoimmune diseases, pregnancy or lactation led to exclusion of patients. Clinical symptoms, serum thyroxine, TRAb, thyroid ultrasound and orbital computed tomography informed diagnoses. V lost 5 bases and J lost 0, with 17 bases in between. The CDR3 spans 16 residues. Germline V gives CDR1 ENHRY, CDR2 SYGVKD. This sample stems from a study of T cells in Graves' hyperthyroidism and ophthalmopathy. Study conclusions and caveats: Separation of ophthalmopathy from stable hyperthyroidism was achieved by a 13 V-J model.

Regions amplified from RNA transcripts were the TCR beta CDR3 regions. HTBI primers drove first-round RT-PCR of the TCR CDR3. One entry per CDR3 protein, called by TCRdb with MiXCR from the multiplex PCR reads. The sample yields hundreds of thousands of distinct CDR3 sequences, about 45% seen once. The clonotype originates from an adult man with Graves' disease, either hyperthyroidism or ophthalmopathy (not recorded which). The sequenced sample was peripheral blood or thyroid tissue (not recorded which). The rearrangement links TRBV10-3 to TRBJ2-7; the D is unclear. The CDR3 DNA follows: TGTGCCATCAGTATTAGCCCTTCTGCAAGCTCCTACGAGCAGTACTTC. Translating gives CAISISPSASSYEQYF.